This T cell receptor beta chain stems from a study of T cells in Graves' hyperthyroidism and ophthalmopathy. CDR1 is MNHEY, CDR2 SMNVEV, per germline (reference sequence). The V gene lost 3 bases and the J gene lost 3 bases, with 12 bases spanning the gap. The CDR3 length is 15 residues. Exclusion of a patient resulted from uncontrolled infection, other autoimmune disease, pregnancy or lactation. Based on clinical symptoms, serum thyroxine and TRAb, thyroid ultrasound and orbital computed tomography, diagnoses were reached. This clonotype showed up just a few times. TCR beta CDR3 region amplification was performed from RNA transcripts. A first-round RT-PCR of the TCR CDR3 used the HTBI primer set. One entry per CDR3 protein results from TCRdb running MiXCR on the multiplex PCR reads. In the table there are 500,000 or so distinct CDR3 sequences, 17% of which are singletons.

The TCR sequence derives from a woman between 18 and 29 years old with Graves' ophthalmopathy. The material sequenced was blood. This rearrangement joins TRBV27 to TRBJ1-3; possible D gene TRBD1, 5 bases. Here the CDR3 DNA reads TGTGCCAGCAGTTTCCAGGGAGGGAGTGGAAACACCATATATTTT. It is translated as CASSFQGGSGNTIYF.